One sample yielded the 30 T cell receptor beta chains listed below, sequenced in a study of immune cell composition in non-small cell lung cancer. Normal lung sampling was at least 3 cm from the tumour, as distant as possible. Only in-frame clones appear in the TCRdb table, and some are missing; sequencing was by immunoSEQ multiplex PCR. The data contain approximately 8,600 clones, under 80% of them seen just once; the ten biggest clones take up about a quarter. Sequenced: non-adjacent lung tissue. The receptors were gathered from a human donor with non-small cell lung cancer.

The chain is built from TRBV2 and TRBJ1-1; perhaps TRBD1 as D (5 bases). V lost 3 bases to trimming and J lost 3 bases, with 11 bases between them. CDR1 and CDR2 (germline): SNHLY, FYNNEI. The CDR3 totals 14 residues. CDR3 sequence: CASSEVGADTEAFF. The CDR3 region has the DNA TGTGCCAGCAGTGAGGTAGGGGCTGACACTGAAGCTTTCTTT.

The genes are TRBV5-1 and TRBJ1-2; TRBD1 might be the D (5 bases). CDR1 SGHRS and CDR2 YFSETQ come from the germline V gene. V was cut by 0 bases and J by 0 bases, with 9 bases left in between. This CDR3 is 15 amino acids long. The CDR3 sequence is CASSLGGGANYGYTF. The CDR3 DNA follows: TGCGCCAGCAGCTTGGGCGGGGGGGCTAACTATGGCTACACCTTC.

The chain couples TRBV6-7 to TRBJ1-5, with no clear D. TRBV6-7 is known as an ORF, though its function is uncertain. The CDR3 spans 15 residues. Deletions cut 0 bases from V and 7 bases from J, with 13 bases between. CDR3 DNA sequence: TGTGCCAGCAGTTACTCGACGCGGTTCCACCAGCCCCAGCATTTT. Translated: CASSYSTRFHQPQHF.

This clone was seen only once. The chain has TRBV6-5 and TRBJ2-7; 13 nucleotides align to TRBD2. The CDR3 runs 14 residues. Germline-derived CDR1 and CDR2 are MNHEY and SVGAGI. Trimming took 4 bases from V and 13 from J; bases not matched to a gene: 10. The CDR3 DNA reads TGTGCCAGCAGTTCACCGGGACTAGCGGGGACCTTTTACTTC. It codes for CASSSPGLAGTFYF.

The gene calls are TRBV5-4 and TRBJ1-4, with D perhaps TRBD1 (5 bases). Looked up from germline, CDR1 is SGHNT and CDR2 is YYREEE (reference sequence). The length of the CDR3 is 15 residues. The germline V and J ends were trimmed by 1 base and 3 bases, with 10 bases remaining between them. The CDR3 DNA reads TGTGCCAGCAGCTTGTGGAGGGGAGCTAATGAAAAACTGTTTTTT. It encodes CASSLWRGANEKLFF. Complete variable domain (other parts from reference TRBV5-4 and TRBJ1-4): ETGVTQSPTHLIKTRGQQVTLRCSSQSGHNTVSWYQQALGQGPQFIFQYYREEENGRGNFPPRFSGLQFPNYSSELNVNALELDDSALYLCASSLWRGANEKLFFGSGTQLSVL.

The genes are TRBV7-8 and TRBJ2-3, with 8 bases identical to TRBD2. After removal of 1 base from V and 1 base from J, the junction contained 13 bases not matched to a gene. This CDR3 spans 19 amino acids. Looked up from germline, CDR1 is SGHVS and CDR2 is FQNEAQ. The CDR3, as DNA: TGTGCCAGCAGCTTAGAATGGTCAACCCGGGGGGGCCGCACAGATACGCAGTATTTT. As protein: CASSLEWSTRGGRTDTQYF.

The chain carries TRBV4-3 and TRBJ2-3, with D possibly TRBD1 on 5 matching bases. The V and J ends lost 0 bases and 2 bases respectively, with 12 bases between them. Germline CDR1 and CDR2: LGHNA and YSLEER. This CDR3 has 16 residues. CDR3 loop: CASSQDASTVTDTQYF. In DNA form, the CDR3 reads TGCGCCAGCAGCCAAGATGCCTCGACAGTCACAGATACGCAGTATTTT.

The CDR3 region has the DNA TGTGCCAGCTCACCACCCTTTGTGAACACTGAAGCTTTCTTT. Encoded protein: CASSPPFVNTEAFF. The rearrangement joins TRBV18 to TRBJ1-1, with no clear D. Trimming shortened V by 0 bases and J by 0 bases, and 5 bases separated the two germline ends. The germline V gene encodes CDR1 KGHSH and CDR2 LQKENI. CDR3 length: 14 amino acids.

The CDR3 region is CASSWAGQPQHF. The CDR3 coding sequence is TGTGCCAGCAGCTGGGCGGGTCAGCCCCAGCATTTT. The genes are TRBV7-2 and TRBJ1-5; D gene ambiguous. This CDR3 has 12 amino acids. CDR1 is SGHTA and CDR2 is FQGNSA in the germline V gene. V was trimmed by 4 bases and J by 6 bases, leaving 7 bases between them.

The chain employs TRBV18 and TRBJ1-1, with 7 bases aligning to TRBD1. The CDR3 has 14 amino acids. Germline CDR1 KGHSH, CDR2 LQKENI. The J segment lost 7 bases and the V segment lost 3 bases, leaving 8 bases of the junction unmatched. The CDR3, as DNA: TGTGCCAGCTCACCCCTACCGACAGGGATTGAAGCTTTCTTT. Translating it yields CASSPLPTGIEAFF.

Sample share makes this clone medium-sized (0.01 to 0.1%). The V call is TRBV27, the J call TRBJ1-5; D gene ambiguous. Germline loops: CDR1 MNHEY, CDR2 SMNVEV (reference sequence). Deletions cut 6 bases from V and 6 bases from J, with 12 bases between. CDR3 length: 13 residues. The DNA for the CDR3 is TGTGCCAGCAGGGGTGGGCCCTCTCAGCCCCAGCATTTT. It yields the protein CASRGGPSQPQHF.

This clone was seen more than once but under ten times. The rearrangement uses TRBV5-1 and TRBJ1-2; D unclear. Trimming took 1 base from V and 6 from J, leaving 13 bases between them. Looked up from germline, CDR1 is SGHRS and CDR2 is YFSETQ. This CDR3 is built from 14 residues. This CDR3 reads CASSLTRYGNGYTF. In nucleotides, the CDR3 is TGCGCCAGCAGCTTGACTAGGTACGGGAATGGCTACACCTTC.

CDR3 sequence: CASSQDRKGVYGYTF. CDR3 nucleotide sequence: TGCGCCAGCAGCCAAGATCGGAAGGGGGTATATGGCTACACCTTC. The chain couples TRBV4-1 to TRBJ1-2, with a possible D match to TRBD1 (6 bases). Germline V CDR1 and CDR2: MGHRA, YSYEKL. The CDR3 is 15 amino acids. The germline V and J ends were trimmed by 0 bases and 5 bases, with 13 bases remaining between them.

V usage is TRBV2 and J usage is TRBJ2-3; 9 nucleotides match TRBD1. The CDR3 totals 14 residues. From germline, CDR1 is SNHLY and CDR2 FYNNEI. J was trimmed by 4 bases and V by 6 bases; bases with no gene match: 5. The CDR3 here is CASRPGQGSDTQYF. In nucleotides, the CDR3 is TGTGCCAGCAGGCCGGGACAGGGTTCAGATACGCAGTATTTT. Full variable domain (missing parts from reference TRBV2 and TRBJ2-3): EPEVTQTPSHQVTQMGQEVILRCVPISNHLYFYWYRQILGQKVEFLVSFYNNEISEKSEIFDDQFSVERPDGSNFTLKIRSTKLEDSAMYFCASRPGQGSDTQYFGPGTRLTVL.

The J gene is TRBJ2-5, the V gene TRBV5-1, with D perhaps TRBD1 (6 bases). Per the germline V gene, CDR1 is SGHRS and CDR2 is YFSETQ. Between the trimmed V and J ends, which lost 0 bases and 1 base, there was a span of 13 bases. The CDR3 totals 16 residues. The CDR3 reads CASSLAKGESQETQYF. The CDR3 DNA is TGCGCCAGCAGCTTGGCCAAGGGGGAGTCCCAAGAGACCCAGTACTTC.

The J gene is TRBJ2-1, the V gene TRBV20-1; no clear D gene. V lost 3 bases to trimming and J lost 9 bases, with 9 bases between them. Germline V gene lookup returns CDR1 DFQATT and CDR2 SNEGSKA (reference sequence). The CDR3 has 11 residues. CDR3 protein: CSASPDIEQFF. The CDR3 region has the DNA TGCAGTGCTAGTCCTGACATTGAGCAGTTCTTC.

CDR3 residues: CASSVRTGTNTEAFF. CDR3 nucleotide sequence: TGCGCCAGCAGCGTTCGGACAGGGACGAACACTGAAGCTTTCTTT. The chain combines TRBV4-1 with TRBJ1-1, with 8 bases that match TRBD1. CDR3 length: 15 amino acids. Trimming removed 5 bases from V and 1 base from J; junction bases left unmatched: 6. Germline V gene data show CDR1 as MGHRA and CDR2 as YSYEKL.

This clone was observed a few times. The chain links TRBV9 to TRBJ1-1; D not certain. Germline V gives CDR1 SGDLS, CDR2 YYNGEE. CDR3 length equals 13 residues. The V and J ends lost 0 bases and 7 bases respectively, with 10 bases between them. The CDR3 nucleotides are TGTGCCAGCAGCGTAGCCCAGGCAAATGAAGCTTTCTTT. Its translation: CASSVAQANEAFF.

CDR3 DNA sequence: TGTGCCAGCAGCTTAATCGGGTCTGAAGCTTTCTTT. Amino acids: CASSLIGSEAFF. The chain links TRBV7-6 to TRBJ1-1; unclear D gene. The CDR3 has 12 residues. CDR1 is SGHVS, CDR2 FNYEAQ, per germline. V was pared by 2 bases and J by 6 bases, with 7 bases between. The whole variable domain, remainder taken from reference TRBV7-6 and TRBJ1-1, is GAGVSQSPRYKVTKRGQDVALRCDPISGHVSLYWYRQALGQGPEFLTYFNYEAQQDKSGLPNDRFSAERPEGSISTLTIQRTEQRDSAMYRCASSLIGSEAFFGQGTRLTVV.

V is TRBV5-1 and J is TRBJ1-2; TRBD1 agrees at 10 bases. The CDR3 loop spans 17 amino acids. The V gene end was trimmed by 3 bases and the J gene end by 0 bases; junction bases not matched to a gene: 8. CDR1 is SGHRS and CDR2 is YFSETQ in the germline V gene. CDR3 sequence (DNA): TGCGCCAGCAGCTCAAGGGACAGGGGAACTGCTAACTATGGCTACACCTTC. This translates into CASSSRDRGTANYGYTF.

V usage is TRBV5-4 and J usage is TRBJ1-2; 9 positions agree with TRBD1. V shed 4 bases and J 5 bases; nucleotides not matched to a gene: 3. CDR3 size: 13 residues. Looked up from germline, CDR1 is SGHNT and CDR2 is YYREEE (reference sequence). The CDR3 protein is CASSGTGWYGYTF. DNA of the CDR3: TGTGCCAGCAGCGGGACAGGGTGGTATGGCTACACCTTC.

This clone was observed a handful of times. The chain employs TRBV18 and TRBJ2-1, with a possible D match to TRBD1 (5 bases). V shed 3 bases and J shed 3 bases, with 9 bases lying between them. The CDR3 runs 14 residues. CDR1 and CDR2 (germline): KGHSH, LQKENI. CDR3 in amino acids: CASSPGRDYNEQFF. The CDR3 region has the DNA TGTGCCAGCTCACCGGGCAGGGACTACAATGAGCAGTTCTTC.

This clone is deemed medium-sized. The chain couples TRBV9 to TRBJ2-7, with a weak D call TRBD2 (6 bases). Between the trimmed V and J ends, which lost 0 bases and 2 bases, there was a span of 12 bases. The CDR3 covers 15 residues. CDR1 is SGDLS and CDR2 is YYNGEE in the germline V gene. The CDR3 here is CASSVVPGEAYEQYF. In DNA form, the CDR3 reads TGTGCCAGCAGCGTAGTACCGGGGGAAGCCTACGAGCAGTACTTC.

This rearrangement joins TRBV7-2 to TRBJ1-5; D is possibly TRBD1 (5 bases). Germline lookup yields CDR1 SGHTA and CDR2 FQGNSA. With 3 bases removed from V and 6 bases from J, the gap between germline ends came to 15 bases. The CDR3 loop spans 15 amino acids. The CDR3 region has the DNA TGTGCCAGCAGCTTCGGGACTCGGGAGGGTCAGCCCCAGCATTTT. Encoded protein: CASSFGTREGQPQHF.

The rearrangement links TRBV19 to TRBJ2-2, with a tentative D call TRBD1 (5 bases). Germline loops: CDR1 LNHDA, CDR2 SQIVND (reference sequence). V was trimmed by 7 bases and J by 0 bases, leaving 12 bases between them. This CDR3 has 15 residues. The CDR3 sequence: CASKVAGTNTGELFF. The CDR3 coding sequence is TGTGCCAGTAAGGTGGCAGGGACGAACACCGGGGAGCTGTTTTTT.

There are a few counts of this clone. The V and J genes are TRBV5-4 and TRBJ2-2; D is unresolved. V lost 0 bases and J lost 6, with 6 bases in between. Germline V gives CDR1 SGHNT, CDR2 YYREEE (reference sequence). The CDR3 spans 13 residues. Here the CDR3 DNA reads TGTGCCAGCAGCTTGGTTACGGCCGGGGAGCTGTTTTTT. This gives the protein CASSLVTAGELFF.

A remark on this clone: The germline gene is not matched at one end of the junction; a read error may be the cause. The chain couples TRBV10-2 to TRBJ2-6; 8 nucleotides align to TRBD1. This CDR3 contains 13 residues. Germline V CDR1 and CDR2: WSHSY, SAAADI. The DNA of the CDR3 is TGCGCCAGCAGTGACCAGGGGGCGAACGTCCTGACTTTC. This encodes CASSDQGANVLTF.

The chain is built from TRBV12-5 and TRBJ2-5; 11 bases match TRBD1. There are 15 residues in the CDR3. Germline lookup yields CDR1 LGHNT and CDR2 FRNRAP. V trimming: 4 bases; J trimming: 5 bases; junction bases outside the gene matches: 6. The CDR3 coding sequence is TGTGCTAGTGGTTCGGGACAGGGGGGTTTGGAGACCCAGTACTTC. This sequence encodes CASGSGQGGLETQYF.

The CDR3 nucleotides read TGTGCCAGCAAGGAACAGGGGACCTATGGCTACACCTTC. This gives the protein CASKEQGTYGYTF. This chain links TRBV5-4 with TRBJ1-2, with 7 positions matching TRBD1. The V gene end was trimmed by 6 bases and the J gene end by 4 bases; junction bases not matched to a gene: 6. The CDR3 totals 13 residues. From germline, CDR1 is SGHNT and CDR2 YYREEE (reference sequence).

CDR3 DNA: TGTGCCAGCAGCCGTGGGAGTAATAACGAGCAGTACTTC. Translation gives CASSRGSNNEQYF. The chain combines TRBV9 with TRBJ2-7, with D perhaps TRBD2 (5 bases). The CDR3 runs to 13 residues. Between the trimmed V and J ends, which lost 4 bases and 5 bases, there was a span of 13 bases. Per germline, CDR1 SGDLS and CDR2 YYNGEE.